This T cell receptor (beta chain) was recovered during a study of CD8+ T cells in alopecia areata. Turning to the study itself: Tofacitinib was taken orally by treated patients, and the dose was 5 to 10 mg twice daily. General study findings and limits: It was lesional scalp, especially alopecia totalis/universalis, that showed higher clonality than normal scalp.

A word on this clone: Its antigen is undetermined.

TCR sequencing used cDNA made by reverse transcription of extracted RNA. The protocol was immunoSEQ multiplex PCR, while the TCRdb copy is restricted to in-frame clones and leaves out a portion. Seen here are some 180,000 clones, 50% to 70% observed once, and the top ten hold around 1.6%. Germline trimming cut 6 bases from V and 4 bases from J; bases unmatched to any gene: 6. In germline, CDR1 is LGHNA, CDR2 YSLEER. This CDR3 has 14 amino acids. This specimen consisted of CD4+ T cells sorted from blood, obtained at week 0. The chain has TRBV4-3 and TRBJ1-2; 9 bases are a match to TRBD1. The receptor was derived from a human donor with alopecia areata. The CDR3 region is CASSSLGQGYGYTF. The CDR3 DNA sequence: TGCGCCAGCAGTAGCTTGGGACAGGGCTATGGCTACACCTTC.